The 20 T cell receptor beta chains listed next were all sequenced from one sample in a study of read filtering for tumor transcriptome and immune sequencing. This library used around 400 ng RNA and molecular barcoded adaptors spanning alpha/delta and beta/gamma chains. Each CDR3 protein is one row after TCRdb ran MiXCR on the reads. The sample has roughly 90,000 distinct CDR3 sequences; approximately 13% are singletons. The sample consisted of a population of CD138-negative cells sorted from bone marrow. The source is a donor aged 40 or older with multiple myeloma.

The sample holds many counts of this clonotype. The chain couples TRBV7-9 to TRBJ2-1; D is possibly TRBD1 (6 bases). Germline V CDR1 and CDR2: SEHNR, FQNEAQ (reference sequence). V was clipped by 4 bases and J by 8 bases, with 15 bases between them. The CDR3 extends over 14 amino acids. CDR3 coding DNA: TGTGCCAGCAGCTCCCGACAGGTAACGGATGAGCAGTTCTTC. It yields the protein CASSSRQVTDEQFF.

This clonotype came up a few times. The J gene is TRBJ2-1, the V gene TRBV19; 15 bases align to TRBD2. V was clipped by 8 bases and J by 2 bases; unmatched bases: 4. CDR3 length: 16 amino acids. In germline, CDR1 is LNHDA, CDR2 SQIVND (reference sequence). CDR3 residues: CASGGLAGGAYNEQFF. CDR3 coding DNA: TGTGCCAGTGGGGGACTAGCGGGAGGCGCCTACAATGAGCAGTTCTTC. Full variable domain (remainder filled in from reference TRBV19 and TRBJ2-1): DGGITQSPKYLFRKEGQNVTLSCEQNLNHDAMYWYRQDPGQGLRLIYYSQIVNDFQKGDIAEGYSVSREKKESFPLTVTSAQKNPTAFYLCASGGLAGGAYNEQFFGPGTRLTVL.

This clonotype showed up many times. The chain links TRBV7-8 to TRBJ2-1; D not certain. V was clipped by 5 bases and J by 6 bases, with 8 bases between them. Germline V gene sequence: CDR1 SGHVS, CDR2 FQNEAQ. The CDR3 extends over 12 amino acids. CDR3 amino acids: CASSLHLNEQFF. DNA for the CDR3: TGTGCCAGCAGCCTACACCTCAATGAGCAGTTCTTC.

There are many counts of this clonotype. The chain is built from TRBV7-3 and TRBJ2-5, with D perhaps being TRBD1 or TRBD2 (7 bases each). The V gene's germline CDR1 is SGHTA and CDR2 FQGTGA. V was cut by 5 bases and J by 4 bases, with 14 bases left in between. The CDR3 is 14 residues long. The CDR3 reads CASSPRGGSETQYF. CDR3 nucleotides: TGTGCCAGCAGCCCCAGGGGGGGGTCAGAGACCCAGTACTTC.

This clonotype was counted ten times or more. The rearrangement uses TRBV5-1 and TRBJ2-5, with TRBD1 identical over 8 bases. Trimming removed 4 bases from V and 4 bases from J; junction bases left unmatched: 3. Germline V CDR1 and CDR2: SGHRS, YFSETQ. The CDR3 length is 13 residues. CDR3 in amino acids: CASSPGQGETQYF. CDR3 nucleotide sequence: TGCGCCAGCAGCCCCGGACAGGGAGAGACCCAGTACTTC.

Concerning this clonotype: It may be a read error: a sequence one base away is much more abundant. CDR3 in DNA: TGTGCCGGCAGTCCTTTTTACGAGCAGTACTTC. Translated, it gives CAGSPFYEQYF. This sequence joins TRBV6-6 and TRBJ2-7; D is unresolved. This CDR3 is 11 amino acids long. CDR1 MNHNY and CDR2 SVGAGI come from the germline V gene (reference sequence).

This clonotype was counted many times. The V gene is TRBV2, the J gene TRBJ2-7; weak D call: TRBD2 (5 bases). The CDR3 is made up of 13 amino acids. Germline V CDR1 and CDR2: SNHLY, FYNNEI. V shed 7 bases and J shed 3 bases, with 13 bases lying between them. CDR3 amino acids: CASIGGLDYEQYF. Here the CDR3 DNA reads TGTGCCAGCATTGGTGGACTGGACTACGAGCAGTACTTC. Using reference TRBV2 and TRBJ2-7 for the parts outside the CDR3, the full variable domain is EPEVTQTPSHQVTQMGQEVILRCVPISNHLYFYWYRQILGQKVEFLVSFYNNEISEKSEIFDDQFSVERPDGSNFTLKIRSTKLEDSAMYFCASIGGLDYEQYFGPGTRLTVT.

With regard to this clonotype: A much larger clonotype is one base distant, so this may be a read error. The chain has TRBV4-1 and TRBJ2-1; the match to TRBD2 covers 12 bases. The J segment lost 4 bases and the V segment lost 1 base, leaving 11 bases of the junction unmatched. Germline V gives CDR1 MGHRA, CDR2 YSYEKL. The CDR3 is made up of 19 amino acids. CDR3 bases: TGCGCCAGCAGCCAAGTGACTAGCGGGAGTCGGGGAGGTTACAATGAGCAGTTCTTC. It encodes CASSQVTSGSRGGYNEQFF.

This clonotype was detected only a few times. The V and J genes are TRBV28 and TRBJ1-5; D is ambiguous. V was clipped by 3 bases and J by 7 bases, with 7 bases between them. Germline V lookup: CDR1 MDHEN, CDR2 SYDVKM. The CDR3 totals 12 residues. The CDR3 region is CASSFLGQPQHF. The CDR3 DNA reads TGTGCCAGCAGTTTTTTGGGCCAGCCCCAGCATTTT. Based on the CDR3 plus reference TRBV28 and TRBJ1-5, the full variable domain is DVKVTQSSRYLVKRTGEKVFLECVQDMDHENMFWYRQDPGLGLRLIYFSYDVKMKEKGDIPEGYSVSREKKERFSLILESASTNQTSMYLCASSFLGQPQHFGDGTRLSIL.

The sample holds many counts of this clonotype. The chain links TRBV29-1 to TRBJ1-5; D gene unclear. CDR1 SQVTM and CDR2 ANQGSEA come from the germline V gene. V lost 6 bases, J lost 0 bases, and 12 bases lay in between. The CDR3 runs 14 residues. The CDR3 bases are TGCAGCGTGGGCCAAGGAAATAGCAATCAGCCCCAGCATTTT. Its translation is CSVGQGNSNQPQHF.

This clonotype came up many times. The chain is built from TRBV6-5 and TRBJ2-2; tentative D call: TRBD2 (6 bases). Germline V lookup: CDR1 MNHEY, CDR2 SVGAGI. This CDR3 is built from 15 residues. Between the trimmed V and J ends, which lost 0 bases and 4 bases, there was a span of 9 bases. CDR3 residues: CASSYSGSSTGELFF. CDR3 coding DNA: TGTGCCAGCAGTTACTCCGGGAGTAGCACCGGGGAGCTGTTTTTT.

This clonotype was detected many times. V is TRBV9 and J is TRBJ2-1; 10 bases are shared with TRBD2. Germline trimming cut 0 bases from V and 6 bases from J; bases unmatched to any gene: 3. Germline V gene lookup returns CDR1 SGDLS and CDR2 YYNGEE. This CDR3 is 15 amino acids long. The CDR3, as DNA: TGTGCCAGCAGCGTAGCGCCTAGCGGGAGCAATGAGCAGTTCTTC. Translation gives CASSVAPSGSNEQFF. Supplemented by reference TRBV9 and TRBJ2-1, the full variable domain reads DSGVTQTPKHLITATGQRVTLRCSPRSGDLSVYWYQQSLDQGLQFLIQYYNGEERAKGNILERFSAQQFPDLHSELNLSSLELGDSALYFCASSVAPSGSNEQFFGPGTRLTVL.

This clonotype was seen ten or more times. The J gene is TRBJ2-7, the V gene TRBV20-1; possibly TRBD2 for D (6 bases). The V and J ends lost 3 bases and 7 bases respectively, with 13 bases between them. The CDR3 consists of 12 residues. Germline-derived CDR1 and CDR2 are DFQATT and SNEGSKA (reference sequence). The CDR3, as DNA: TGCAGTGCTAGGGGCGGGATGGAGGAGCAGTACTTC. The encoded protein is CSARGGMEEQYF.

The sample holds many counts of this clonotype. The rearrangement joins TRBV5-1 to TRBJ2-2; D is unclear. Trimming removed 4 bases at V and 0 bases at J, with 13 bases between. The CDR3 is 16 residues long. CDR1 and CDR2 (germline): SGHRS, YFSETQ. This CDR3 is CASSLVQPPNTGELFF. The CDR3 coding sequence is TGCGCCAGCAGCCTCGTACAGCCCCCGAACACCGGGGAGCTGTTTTTT.

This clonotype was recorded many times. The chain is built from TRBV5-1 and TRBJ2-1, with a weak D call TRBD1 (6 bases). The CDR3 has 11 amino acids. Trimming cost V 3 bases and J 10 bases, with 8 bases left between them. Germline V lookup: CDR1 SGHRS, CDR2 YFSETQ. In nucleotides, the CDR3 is TGCGCCAGCAGCTCAGGGGTAGAGCAGTTCTTC. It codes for CASSSGVEQFF.

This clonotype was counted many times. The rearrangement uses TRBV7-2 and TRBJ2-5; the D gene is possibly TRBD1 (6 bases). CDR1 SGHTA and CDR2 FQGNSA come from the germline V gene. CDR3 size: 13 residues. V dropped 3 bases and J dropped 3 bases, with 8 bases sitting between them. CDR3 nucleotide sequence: TGTGCCAGCAGCTTTGCAGGGGAAGAGACCCAGTACTTC. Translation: CASSFAGEETQYF. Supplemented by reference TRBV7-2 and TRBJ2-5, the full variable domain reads GAGVSQSPSNKVTEKGKDVELRCDPISGHTALYWYRQSLGQGLEFLIYFQGNSAPDKSGLPSDRFSAERTGGSVSTLTIQRTQQEDSAVYLCASSFAGEETQYFGPGTRLLVL.

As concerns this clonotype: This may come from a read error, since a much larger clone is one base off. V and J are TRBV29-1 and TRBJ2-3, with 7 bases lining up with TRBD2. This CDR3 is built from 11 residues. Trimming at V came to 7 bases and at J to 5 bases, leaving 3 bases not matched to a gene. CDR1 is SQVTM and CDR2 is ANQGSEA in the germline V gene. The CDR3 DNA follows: TGCAGCGAAACGGGGGGAGATACGCAGTATTTT. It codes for CSETGGDTQYF.

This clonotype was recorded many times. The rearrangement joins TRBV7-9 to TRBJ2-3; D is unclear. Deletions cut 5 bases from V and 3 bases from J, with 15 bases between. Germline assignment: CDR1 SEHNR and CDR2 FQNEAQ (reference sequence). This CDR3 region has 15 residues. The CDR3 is CASSELRGVTDTQYF. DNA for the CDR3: TGTGCCAGCAGCGAATTACGTGGGGTGACAGATACGCAGTATTTT.

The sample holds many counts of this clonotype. The CDR3 region is CASSLGSTEAFF. In DNA, the CDR3 is TGCGCCAGCAGCTTGGGCAGTACTGAAGCTTTCTTT. V is TRBV5-1 and J is TRBJ1-1; the D is unclear. Germline CDR1 SGHRS, CDR2 YFSETQ. The CDR3 has 12 amino acids. V shed 0 bases and J shed 5 bases, with 5 bases lying between them.

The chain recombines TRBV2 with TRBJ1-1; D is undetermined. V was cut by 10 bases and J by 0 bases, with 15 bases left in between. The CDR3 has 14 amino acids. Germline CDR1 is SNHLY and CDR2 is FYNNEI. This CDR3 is CATSPRVMNTEAFF. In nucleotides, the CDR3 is TGTGCCACCAGCCCCAGAGTAATGAACACTGAAGCTTTCTTT.